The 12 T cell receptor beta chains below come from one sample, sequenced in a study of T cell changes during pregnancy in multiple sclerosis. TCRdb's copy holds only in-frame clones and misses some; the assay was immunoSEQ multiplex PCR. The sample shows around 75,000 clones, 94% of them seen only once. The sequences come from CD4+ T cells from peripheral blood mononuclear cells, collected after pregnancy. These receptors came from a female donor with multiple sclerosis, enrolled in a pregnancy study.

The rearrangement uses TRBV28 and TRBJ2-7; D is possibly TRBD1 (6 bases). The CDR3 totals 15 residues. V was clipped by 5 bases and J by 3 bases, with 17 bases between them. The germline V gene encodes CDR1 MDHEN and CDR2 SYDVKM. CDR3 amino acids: CASSPPTGPRYEQYF. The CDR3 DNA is TGTGCCAGCAGTCCCCCTACAGGGCCCCGCTACGAGCAGTACTTC.

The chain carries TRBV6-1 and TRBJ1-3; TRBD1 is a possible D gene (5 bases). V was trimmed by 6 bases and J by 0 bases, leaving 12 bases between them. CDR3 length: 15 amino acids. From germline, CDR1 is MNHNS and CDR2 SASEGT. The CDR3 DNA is TGTGCCAGCAGAGGGGTTTTCGGCTCTGGAAACACCATATATTTT. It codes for CASRGVFGSGNTIYF.

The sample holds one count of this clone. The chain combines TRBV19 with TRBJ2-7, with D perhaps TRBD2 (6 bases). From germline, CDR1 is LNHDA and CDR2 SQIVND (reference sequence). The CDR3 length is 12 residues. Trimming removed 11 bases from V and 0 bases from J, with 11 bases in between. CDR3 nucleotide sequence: TGTGCCTCTAGCGCGAGCTCCTACGAGCAGTACTTC. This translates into CASSASSYEQYF.

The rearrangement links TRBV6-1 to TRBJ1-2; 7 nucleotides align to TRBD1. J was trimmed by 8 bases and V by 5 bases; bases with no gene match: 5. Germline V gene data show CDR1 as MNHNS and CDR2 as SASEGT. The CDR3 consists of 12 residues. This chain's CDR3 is CASSLLTGGYTF. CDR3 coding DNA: TGTGCCAGCAGTTTATTGACAGGGGGCTACACCTTC.

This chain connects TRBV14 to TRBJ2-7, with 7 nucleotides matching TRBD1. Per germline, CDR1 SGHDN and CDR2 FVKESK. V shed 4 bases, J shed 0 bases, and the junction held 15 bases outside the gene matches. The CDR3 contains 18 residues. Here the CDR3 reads CASSRDRAPTPRSYEQYF. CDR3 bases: TGTGCCAGCAGCCGAGACAGGGCCCCGACACCCCGCTCCTACGAGCAGTACTTC.

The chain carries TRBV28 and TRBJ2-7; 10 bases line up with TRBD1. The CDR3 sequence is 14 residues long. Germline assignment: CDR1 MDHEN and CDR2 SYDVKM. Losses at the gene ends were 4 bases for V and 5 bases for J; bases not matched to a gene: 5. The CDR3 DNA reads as TGTGCCAGCAGTTCTGGGACAGGGGACCACGAGCAGTACTTC. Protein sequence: CASSSGTGDHEQYF.

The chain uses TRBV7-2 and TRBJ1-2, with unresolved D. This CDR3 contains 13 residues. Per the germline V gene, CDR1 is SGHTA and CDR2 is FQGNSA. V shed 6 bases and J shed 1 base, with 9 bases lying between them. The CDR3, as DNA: TGTGCCAGCAGACAGAGAGTTAACTATGGCTACACCTTC. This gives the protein CASRQRVNYGYTF.

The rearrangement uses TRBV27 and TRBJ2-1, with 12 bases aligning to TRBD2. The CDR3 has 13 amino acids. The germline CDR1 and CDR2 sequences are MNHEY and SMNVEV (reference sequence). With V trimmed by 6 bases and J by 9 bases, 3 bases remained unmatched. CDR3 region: CASRTSGRSEQFF. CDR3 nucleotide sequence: TGTGCCAGCAGGACTAGCGGGAGAAGTGAGCAGTTCTTC.

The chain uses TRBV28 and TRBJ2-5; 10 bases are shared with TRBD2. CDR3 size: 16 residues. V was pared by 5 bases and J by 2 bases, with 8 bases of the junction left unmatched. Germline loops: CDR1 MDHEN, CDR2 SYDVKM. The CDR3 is CASSPPGLARQETQYF. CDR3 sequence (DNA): TGTGCCAGCAGTCCCCCGGGACTAGCGCGACAAGAGACCCAGTACTTC.

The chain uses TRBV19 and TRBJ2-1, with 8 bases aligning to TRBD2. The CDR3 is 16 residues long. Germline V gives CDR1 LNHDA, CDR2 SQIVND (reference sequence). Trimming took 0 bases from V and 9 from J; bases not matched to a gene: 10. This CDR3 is CASSIEGTRVTIEQFF. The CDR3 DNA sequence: TGTGCCAGTAGTATAGAAGGGACTAGAGTAACGATTGAGCAGTTCTTC.

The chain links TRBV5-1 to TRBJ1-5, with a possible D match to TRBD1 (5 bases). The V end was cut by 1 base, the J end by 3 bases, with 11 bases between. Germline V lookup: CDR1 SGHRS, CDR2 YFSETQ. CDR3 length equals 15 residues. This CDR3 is CASSLTGQPNQPQHF. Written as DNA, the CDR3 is TGCGCCAGCAGCTTGACAGGCCAGCCCAATCAGCCCCAGCATTTT.

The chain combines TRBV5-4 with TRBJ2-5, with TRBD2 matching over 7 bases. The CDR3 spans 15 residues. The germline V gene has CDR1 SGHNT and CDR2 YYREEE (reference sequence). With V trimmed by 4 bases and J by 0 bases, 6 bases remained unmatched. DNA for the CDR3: TGTGCCAGCAGCAAGCGGGACCAATACCAAGAGACCCAGTACTTC. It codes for CASSKRDQYQETQYF. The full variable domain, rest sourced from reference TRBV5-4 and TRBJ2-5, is ETGVTQSPTHLIKTRGQQVTLRCSSQSGHNTVSWYQQALGQGPQFIFQYYREEENGRGNFPPRFSGLQFPNYSSELNVNALELDDSALYLCASSKRDQYQETQYFGPGTRLLVL.